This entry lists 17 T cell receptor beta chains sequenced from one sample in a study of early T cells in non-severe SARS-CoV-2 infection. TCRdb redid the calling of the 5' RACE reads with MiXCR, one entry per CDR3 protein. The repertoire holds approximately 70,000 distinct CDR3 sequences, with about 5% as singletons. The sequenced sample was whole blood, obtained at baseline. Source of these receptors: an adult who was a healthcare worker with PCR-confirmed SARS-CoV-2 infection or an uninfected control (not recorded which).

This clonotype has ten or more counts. The CDR3 DNA sequence: TGTGCCAGCAGGTTCTCGGACAGGGGCGCCTATGGCTACACCTTC. Its translation: CASRFSDRGAYGYTF. This chain joins TRBV28 and TRBJ1-2, with 9 bases matching TRBD1. This CDR3 comprises 15 residues. Germline V gene lookup returns CDR1 MDHEN and CDR2 SYDVKM. The trim removed 6 bases at V and 4 bases at J, leaving 9 bases unmatched.

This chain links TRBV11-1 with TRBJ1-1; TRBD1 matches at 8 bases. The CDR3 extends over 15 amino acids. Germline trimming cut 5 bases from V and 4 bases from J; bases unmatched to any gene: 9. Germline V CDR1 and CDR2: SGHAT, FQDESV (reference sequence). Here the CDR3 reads CASSETGAPTTEAFF. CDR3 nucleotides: TGTGCCAGCAGCGAGACAGGGGCTCCCACCACTGAAGCTTTCTTT.

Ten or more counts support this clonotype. CDR3 sequence reads: CASSESGEIYGYTF. DNA of the CDR3: TGCGCCAGCAGTGAGTCGGGGGAGATCTATGGCTACACCTTC. This rearrangement joins TRBV10-2 to TRBJ1-2; D perhaps matches TRBD1 (5 bases). The CDR3 loop spans 14 amino acids. Trimming pared 0 bases from V and 4 bases from J, leaving 9 bases between. Germline CDR1 and CDR2: WSHSY and SAAADI.

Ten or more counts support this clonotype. CDR3 sequence reads: CAWTPIQGRQETQYF. The CDR3, as DNA: TGTGCCTGGACTCCAATCCAGGGGCGCCAAGAGACCCAGTACTTC. The chain uses TRBV30 and TRBJ2-5, with D tentatively TRBD1 (6 bases). CDR1 is GTSNPN and CDR2 is SVGIG in the germline V gene (reference sequence). This CDR3 comprises 15 residues. V lost 4 bases and J 1 base, leaving 16 bases between the germline ends.

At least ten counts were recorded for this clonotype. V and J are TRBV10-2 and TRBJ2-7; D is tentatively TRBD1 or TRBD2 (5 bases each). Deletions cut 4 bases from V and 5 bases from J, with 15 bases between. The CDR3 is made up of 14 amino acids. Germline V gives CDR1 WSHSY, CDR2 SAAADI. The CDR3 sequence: CASSVAGSFDEQYF. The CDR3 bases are TGCGCCAGCAGTGTCGCAGGGAGTTTTGACGAGCAGTACTTC.

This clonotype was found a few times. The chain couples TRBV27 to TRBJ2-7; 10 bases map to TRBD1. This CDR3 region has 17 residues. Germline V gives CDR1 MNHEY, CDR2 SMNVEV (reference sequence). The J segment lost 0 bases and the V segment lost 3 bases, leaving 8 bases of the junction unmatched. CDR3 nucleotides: TGTGCCAGCAGTTTGAGGACGGGACAGGGGCGCTCCTACGAGCAGTACTTC. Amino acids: CASSLRTGQGRSYEQYF.

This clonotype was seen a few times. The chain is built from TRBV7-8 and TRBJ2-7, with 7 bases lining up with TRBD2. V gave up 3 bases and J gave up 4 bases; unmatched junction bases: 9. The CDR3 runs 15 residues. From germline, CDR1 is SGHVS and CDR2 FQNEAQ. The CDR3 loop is CASSLAAGATYEQYF. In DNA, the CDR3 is TGTGCCAGCAGCTTGGCGGCGGGAGCTACGTACGAGCAGTACTTC.

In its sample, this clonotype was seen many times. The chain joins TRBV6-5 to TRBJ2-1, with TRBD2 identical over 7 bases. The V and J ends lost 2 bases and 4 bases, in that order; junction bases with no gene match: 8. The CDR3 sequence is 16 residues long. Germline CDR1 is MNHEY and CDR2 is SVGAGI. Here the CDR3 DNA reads TGTGCCAGCAGTTACGCGGGAGCGATTGGGTACAATGAGCAGTTCTTC. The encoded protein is CASSYAGAIGYNEQFF.

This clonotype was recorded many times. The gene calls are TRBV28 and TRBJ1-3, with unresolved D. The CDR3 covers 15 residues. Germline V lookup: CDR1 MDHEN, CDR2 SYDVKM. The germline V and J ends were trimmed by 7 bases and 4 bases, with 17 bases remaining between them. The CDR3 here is CASTPLRETGNTIYF. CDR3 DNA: TGTGCCAGCACCCCACTAAGGGAGACAGGAAACACCATATATTTT.

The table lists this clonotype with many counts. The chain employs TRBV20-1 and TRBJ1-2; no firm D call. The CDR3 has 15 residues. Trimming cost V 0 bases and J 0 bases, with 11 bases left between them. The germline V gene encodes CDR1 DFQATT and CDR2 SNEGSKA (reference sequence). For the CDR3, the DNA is TGCAGTGCTAGAGATTCGGGCGAGACTAACTATGGCTACACCTTC. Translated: CSARDSGETNYGYTF.

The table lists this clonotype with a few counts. The CDR3 bases are TGTGCCAGCTCACCACAGGGTCAGGTGAACACTGAAGCTTTCTTT. Residues: CASSPQGQVNTEAFF. The V and J genes are TRBV18 and TRBJ1-1; the D is unclear. Trimming left V 1 base short and J 0 bases short, with 9 bases between. CDR3 length: 15 residues. Per the germline V gene, CDR1 is KGHSH and CDR2 is LQKENI.

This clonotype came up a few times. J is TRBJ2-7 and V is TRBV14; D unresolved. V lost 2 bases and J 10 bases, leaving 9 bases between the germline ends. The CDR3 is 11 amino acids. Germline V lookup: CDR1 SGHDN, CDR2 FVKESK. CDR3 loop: CASSQRGSQYF. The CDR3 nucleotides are TGTGCCAGCAGCCAACGAGGCTCTCAGTACTTC.

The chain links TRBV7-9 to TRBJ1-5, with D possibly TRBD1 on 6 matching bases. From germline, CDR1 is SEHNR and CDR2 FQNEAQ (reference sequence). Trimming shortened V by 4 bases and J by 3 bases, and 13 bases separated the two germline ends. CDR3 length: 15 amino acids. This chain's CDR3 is CASSSNGQINQPQHF. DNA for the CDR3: TGTGCCAGCAGCTCAAACGGACAGATCAATCAGCCCCAGCATTTT.

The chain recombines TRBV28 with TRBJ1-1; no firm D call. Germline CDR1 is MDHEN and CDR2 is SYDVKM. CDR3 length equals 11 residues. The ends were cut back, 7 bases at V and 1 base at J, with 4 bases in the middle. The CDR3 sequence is CASMGNTEAFF. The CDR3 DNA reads TGTGCCAGCATGGGGAACACTGAAGCTTTCTTT.

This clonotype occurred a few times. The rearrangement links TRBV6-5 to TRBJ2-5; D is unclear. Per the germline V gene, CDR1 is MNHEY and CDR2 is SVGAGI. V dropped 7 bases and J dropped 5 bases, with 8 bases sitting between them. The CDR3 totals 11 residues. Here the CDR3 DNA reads TGTGCCAGCATATCCCAGGAGACCCAGTACTTC. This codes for CASISQETQYF.

The CDR3 spells CASSPGVGDRREQYF. The CDR3 coding sequence is TGCGCCAGCAGCCCGGGGGTCGGGGATCGACGCGAGCAGTACTTC. This chain uses TRBV5-1 with TRBJ2-7, with D maybe TRBD2 (6 bases). Germline V gene data show CDR1 as SGHRS and CDR2 as YFSETQ. V was shortened by 4 bases and J by 6 bases, with 20 bases between the two germline ends. This CDR3 has 15 amino acids.

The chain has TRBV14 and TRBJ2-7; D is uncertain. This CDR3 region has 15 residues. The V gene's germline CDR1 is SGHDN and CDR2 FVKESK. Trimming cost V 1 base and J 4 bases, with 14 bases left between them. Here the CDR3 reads CASSQVPGLGYEQYF. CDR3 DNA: TGTGCCAGCAGCCAAGTTCCTGGGTTGGGTTACGAGCAGTACTTC.